This T cell receptor (beta chain) comes out of a study of shared clonotypes between healthy human individuals. TCRdb's table, derived via immunoSEQ multiplex PCR, lists solely in-frame clones and lacks some. Here the sample spans some 1.1 million clones, 77% being singletons. This CDR3 has 15 amino acids. V was pared by 2 bases and J by 4 bases, with 12 bases between. Germline V lookup: CDR1 MNHEY, CDR2 SVGAGI. Sequencing input: memory CD4+ T cells from PBMCs. The subset here: CD45RA-negative fraction. This chain connects TRBV6-5 to TRBJ2-4; D remains unclear. The receptor was derived from a man younger than 35 in good health. Some clones in this sample may be carry-over from other donors' samples. Here the CDR3 reads CASSYRSAGKNIQYF. DNA of the CDR3: TGTGCCAGCAGTTACCGGTCCGCCGGGAAAAACATTCAGTACTTC.